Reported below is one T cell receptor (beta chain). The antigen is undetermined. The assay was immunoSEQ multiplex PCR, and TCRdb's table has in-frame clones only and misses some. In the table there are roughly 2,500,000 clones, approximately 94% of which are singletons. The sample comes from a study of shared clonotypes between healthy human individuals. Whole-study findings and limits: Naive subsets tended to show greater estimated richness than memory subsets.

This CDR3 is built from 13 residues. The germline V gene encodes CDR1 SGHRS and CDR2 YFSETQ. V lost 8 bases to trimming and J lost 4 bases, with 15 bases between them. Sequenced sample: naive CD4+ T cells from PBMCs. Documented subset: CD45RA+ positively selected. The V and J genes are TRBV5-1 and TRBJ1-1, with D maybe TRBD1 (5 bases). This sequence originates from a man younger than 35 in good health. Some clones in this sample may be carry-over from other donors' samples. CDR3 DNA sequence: TGCGCCAGTGGACCGGGGGGACGCACTGAAGCTTTCTTT. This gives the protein CASGPGGRTEAFF.